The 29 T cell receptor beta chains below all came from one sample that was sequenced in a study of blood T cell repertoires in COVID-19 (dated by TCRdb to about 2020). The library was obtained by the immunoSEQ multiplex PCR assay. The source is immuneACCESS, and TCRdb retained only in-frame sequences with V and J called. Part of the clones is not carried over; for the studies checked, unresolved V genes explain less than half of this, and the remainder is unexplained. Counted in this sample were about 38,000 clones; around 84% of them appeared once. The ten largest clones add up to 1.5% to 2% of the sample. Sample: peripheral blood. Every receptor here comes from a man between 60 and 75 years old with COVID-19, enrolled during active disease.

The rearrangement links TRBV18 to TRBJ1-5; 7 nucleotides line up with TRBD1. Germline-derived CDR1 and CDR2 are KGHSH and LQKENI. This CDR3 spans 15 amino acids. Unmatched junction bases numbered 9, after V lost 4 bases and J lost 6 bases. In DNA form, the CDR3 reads TGTGCCAGCTCACAAACACACAGGGGTGGTCAGCCCCAGCATTTT. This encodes CASSQTHRGGQPQHF.

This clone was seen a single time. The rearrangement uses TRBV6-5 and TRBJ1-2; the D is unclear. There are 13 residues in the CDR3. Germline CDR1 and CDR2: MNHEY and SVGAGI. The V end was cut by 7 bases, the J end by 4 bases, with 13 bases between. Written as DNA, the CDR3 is TGTGCCAGCACCTCCCGGGAGCTCTATGGCTACACCTTC. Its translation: CASTSRELYGYTF.

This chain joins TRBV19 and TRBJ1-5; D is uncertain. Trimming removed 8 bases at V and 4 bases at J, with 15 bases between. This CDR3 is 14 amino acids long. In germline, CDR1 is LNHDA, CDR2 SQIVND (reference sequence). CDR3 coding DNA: TGTGCCAGTTCCGCAGGTGGAAGGAATCAGCCCCAGCATTTT. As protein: CASSAGGRNQPQHF.

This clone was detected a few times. CDR3 protein: CASSPRQGRSYEQYF. CDR3 coding DNA: TGCGCCAGCAGCCCAAGACAGGGGAGGTCCTACGAGCAGTACTTC. The chain links TRBV5-1 to TRBJ2-7, with TRBD1 matching 8 bases. CDR1 is SGHRS and CDR2 is YFSETQ in the germline V gene. Germline trimming cut 4 bases from V and 1 base from J; bases unmatched to any gene: 7. The CDR3 extends over 15 amino acids.

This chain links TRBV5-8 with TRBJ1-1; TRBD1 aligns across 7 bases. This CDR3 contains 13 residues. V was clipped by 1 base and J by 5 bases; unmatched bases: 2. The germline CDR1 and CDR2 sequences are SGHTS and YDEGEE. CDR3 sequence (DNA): TGTGCCAGCAGCTTGAGGGGGCGGACTGAAGCTTTCTTT. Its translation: CASSLRGRTEAFF.

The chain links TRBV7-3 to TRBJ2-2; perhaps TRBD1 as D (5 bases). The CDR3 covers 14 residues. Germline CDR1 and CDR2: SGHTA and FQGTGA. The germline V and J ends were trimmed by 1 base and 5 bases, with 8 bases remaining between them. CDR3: CASSLKGVTGELFF. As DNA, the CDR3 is TGTGCCAGCAGCTTAAAAGGGGTTACCGGGGAGCTGTTTTTT.

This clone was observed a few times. CDR3 residues: CAWSVSGRTEAFF. CDR3 bases: TGTGCCTGGAGTGTCTCAGGGCGTACTGAAGCTTTCTTT. The chain is built from TRBV30 and TRBJ1-1, with D perhaps matching TRBD1 (5 bases). This CDR3 has 13 amino acids. Germline CDR1 GTSNPN, CDR2 SVGIG (reference sequence). Trimming stripped 0 bases from V and 5 bases from J, with 10 bases between.

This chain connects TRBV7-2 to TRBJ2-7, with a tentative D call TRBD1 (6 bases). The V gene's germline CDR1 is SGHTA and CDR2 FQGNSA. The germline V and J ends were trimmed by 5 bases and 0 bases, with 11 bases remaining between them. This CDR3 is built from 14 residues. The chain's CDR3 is CASSPDRTSYEQYF. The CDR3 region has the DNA TGTGCCAGCAGCCCTGACAGGACCTCCTACGAGCAGTACTTC.

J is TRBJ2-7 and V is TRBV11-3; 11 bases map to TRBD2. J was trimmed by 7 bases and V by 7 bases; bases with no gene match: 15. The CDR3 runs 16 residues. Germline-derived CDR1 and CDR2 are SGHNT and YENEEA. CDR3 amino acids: CASTSRGLAGGGEQYF. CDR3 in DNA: TGTGCCAGCACCTCTAGGGGCCTAGCGGGAGGAGGAGAGCAGTACTTC.

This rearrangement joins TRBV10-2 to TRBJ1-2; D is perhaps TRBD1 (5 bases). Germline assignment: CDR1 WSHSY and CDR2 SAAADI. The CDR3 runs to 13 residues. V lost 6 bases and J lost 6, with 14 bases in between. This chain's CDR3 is CASSAGLRNGYTF. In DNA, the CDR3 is TGCGCCAGCAGCGCGGGGCTCAGGAATGGCTACACCTTC.

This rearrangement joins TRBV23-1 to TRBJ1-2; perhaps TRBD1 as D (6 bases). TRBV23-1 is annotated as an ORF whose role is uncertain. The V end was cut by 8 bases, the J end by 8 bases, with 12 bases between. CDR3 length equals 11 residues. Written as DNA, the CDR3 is TGCGCCAGCGGGAGGGGGAGAGGCTACACCTTC. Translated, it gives CASGRGRGYTF.

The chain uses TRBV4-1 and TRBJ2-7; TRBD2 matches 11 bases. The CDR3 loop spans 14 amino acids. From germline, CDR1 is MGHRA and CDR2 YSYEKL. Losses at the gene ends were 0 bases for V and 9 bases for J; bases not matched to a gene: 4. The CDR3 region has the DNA TGCGCCAGCAGCCAAGAGACTAGCGGGATTGGGCAGTACTTC. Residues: CASSQETSGIGQYF.

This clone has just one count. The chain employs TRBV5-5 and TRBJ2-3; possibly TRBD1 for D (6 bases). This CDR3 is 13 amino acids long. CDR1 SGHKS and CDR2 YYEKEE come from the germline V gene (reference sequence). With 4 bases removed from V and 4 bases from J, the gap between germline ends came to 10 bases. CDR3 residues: CASSQQGPDTQYF. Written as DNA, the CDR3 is TGTGCCAGCAGCCAACAGGGCCCAGATACGCAGTATTTT.

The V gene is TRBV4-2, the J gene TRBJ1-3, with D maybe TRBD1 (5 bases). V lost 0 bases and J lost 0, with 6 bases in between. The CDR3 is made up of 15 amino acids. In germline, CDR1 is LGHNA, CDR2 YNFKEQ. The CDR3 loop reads CASSQEGHSGNTIYF. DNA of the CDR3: TGTGCCAGCAGCCAAGAGGGGCACTCTGGAAACACCATATATTTT.

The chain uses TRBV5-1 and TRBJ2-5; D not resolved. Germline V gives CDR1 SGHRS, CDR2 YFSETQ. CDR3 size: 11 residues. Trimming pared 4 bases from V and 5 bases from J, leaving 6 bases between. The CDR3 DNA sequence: TGCGCCAGCAGCGAGGAGGAGACCCAGTACTTC. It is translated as CASSEEETQYF.

The CDR3, as DNA: TGTGCCAGCAGCTTGGTGCGCGGGAGCAGTTCAAATGAGCAGTTCTTC. This gives the protein CASSLVRGSSSNEQFF. The V gene is TRBV13, the J gene TRBJ2-1, with 7 bases fitting TRBD2. Unmatched junction bases numbered 12, after V lost 3 bases and J lost 7 bases. The CDR3 is 16 residues long. In germline, CDR1 is PRHDT, CDR2 FYEKMQ (reference sequence). Complete variable domain (other parts from reference TRBV13 and TRBJ2-1): AAGVIQSPRHLIKEKRETATLKCYPIPRHDTVYWYQQGPGQDPQFLISFYEKMQSDKGSIPDRFSAQQFSDYHSELNMSSLELGDSALYFCASSLVRGSSSNEQFFGPGTRLTVL.

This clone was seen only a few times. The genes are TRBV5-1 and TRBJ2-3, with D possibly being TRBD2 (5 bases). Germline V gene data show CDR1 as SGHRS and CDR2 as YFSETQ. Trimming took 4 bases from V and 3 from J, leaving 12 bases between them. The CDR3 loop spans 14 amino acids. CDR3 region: CASSEMRGTDTQYF. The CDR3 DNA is TGCGCCAGCAGCGAAATGCGAGGGACAGATACGCAGTATTTT.

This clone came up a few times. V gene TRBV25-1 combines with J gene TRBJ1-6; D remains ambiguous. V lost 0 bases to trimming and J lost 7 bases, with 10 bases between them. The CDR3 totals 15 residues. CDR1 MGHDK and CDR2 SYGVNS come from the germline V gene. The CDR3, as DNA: TGTGCCAGCAGTGAATATCCCCACAGAAATTCACCCCTCCACTTT. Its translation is CASSEYPHRNSPLHF.

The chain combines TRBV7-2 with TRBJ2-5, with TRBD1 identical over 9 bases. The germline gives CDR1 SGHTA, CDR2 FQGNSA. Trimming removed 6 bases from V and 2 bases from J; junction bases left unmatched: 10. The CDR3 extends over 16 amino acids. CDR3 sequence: CASRTMSTGGQETQYF. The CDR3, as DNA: TGTGCCAGCAGGACCATGTCGACAGGGGGGCAAGAGACCCAGTACTTC.

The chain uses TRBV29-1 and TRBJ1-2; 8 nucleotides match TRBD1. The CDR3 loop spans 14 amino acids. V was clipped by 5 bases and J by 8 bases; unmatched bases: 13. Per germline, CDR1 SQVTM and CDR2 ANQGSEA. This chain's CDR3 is CSVKVGTGGGGYTF. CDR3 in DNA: TGCAGCGTTAAGGTCGGGACAGGCGGAGGCGGCTACACCTTC.

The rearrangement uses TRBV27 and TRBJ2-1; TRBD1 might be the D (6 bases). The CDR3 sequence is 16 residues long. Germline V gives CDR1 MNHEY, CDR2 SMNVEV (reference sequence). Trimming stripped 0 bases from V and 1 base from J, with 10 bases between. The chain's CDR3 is CASSLSWDTSYNEQFF. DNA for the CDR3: TGTGCCAGCAGTTTATCGTGGGACACTTCCTACAATGAGCAGTTCTTC.

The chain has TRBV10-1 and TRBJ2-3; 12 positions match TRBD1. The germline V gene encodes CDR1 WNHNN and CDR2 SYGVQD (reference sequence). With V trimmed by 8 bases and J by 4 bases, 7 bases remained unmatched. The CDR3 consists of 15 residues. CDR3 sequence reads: CASSKGTGGPDTQYF. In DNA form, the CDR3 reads TGCGCCAGCTCCAAGGGGACAGGGGGCCCAGATACGCAGTATTTT.

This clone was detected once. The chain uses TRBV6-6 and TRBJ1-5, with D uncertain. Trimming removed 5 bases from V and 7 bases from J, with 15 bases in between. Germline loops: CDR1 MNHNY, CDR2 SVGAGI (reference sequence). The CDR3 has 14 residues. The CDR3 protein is CASSRTRGEQPQHF. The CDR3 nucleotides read TGTGCCAGCAGTCGAACGCGGGGTGAACAGCCCCAGCATTTT.

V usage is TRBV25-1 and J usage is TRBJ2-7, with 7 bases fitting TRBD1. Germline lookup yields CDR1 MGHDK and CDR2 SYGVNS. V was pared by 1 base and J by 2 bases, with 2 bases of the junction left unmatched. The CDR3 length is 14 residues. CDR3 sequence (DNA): TGTGCCAGCAGTGAATCAGGGACAGCCTACGAGCAGTACTTC. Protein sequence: CASSESGTAYEQYF.

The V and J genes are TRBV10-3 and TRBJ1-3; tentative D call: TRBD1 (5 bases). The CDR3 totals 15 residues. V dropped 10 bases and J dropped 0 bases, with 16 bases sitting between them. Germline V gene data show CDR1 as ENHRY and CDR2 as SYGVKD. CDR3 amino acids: CASYGGVLSGNTIYF. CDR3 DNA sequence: TGTGCCAGCTATGGGGGGGTCCTCTCTGGAAACACCATATATTTT.

DNA for the CDR3: TGCGCCAGCAGTTCGACAGCAACTAATGAAAAACTGTTTTTT. Translation gives CASSSTATNEKLFF. The chain is built from TRBV5-1 and TRBJ1-4, with D possibly being TRBD1 (5 bases). V gave up 5 bases and J gave up 0 bases, with 8 bases separating them. The CDR3 consists of 14 residues. Germline V gene data show CDR1 as SGHRS and CDR2 as YFSETQ.

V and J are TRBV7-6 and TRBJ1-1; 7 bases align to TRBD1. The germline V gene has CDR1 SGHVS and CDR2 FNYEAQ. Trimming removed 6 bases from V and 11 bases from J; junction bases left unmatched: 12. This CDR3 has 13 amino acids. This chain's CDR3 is CASSPGGPHLAFF. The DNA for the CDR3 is TGTGCCAGCAGTCCAGGGGGGCCCCACCTGGCTTTCTTT.

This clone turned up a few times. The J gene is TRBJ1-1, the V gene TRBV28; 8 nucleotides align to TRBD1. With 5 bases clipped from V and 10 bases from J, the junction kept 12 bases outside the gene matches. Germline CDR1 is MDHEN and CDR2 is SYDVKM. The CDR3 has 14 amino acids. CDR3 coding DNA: TGTGCCAGCAGTACCTCAGACAGGGGACGTCGAGCTTTCTTT. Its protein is CASSTSDRGRRAFF.

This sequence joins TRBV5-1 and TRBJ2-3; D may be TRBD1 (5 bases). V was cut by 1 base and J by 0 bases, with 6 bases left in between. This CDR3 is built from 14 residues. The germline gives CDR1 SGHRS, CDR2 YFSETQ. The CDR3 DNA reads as TGCGCCAGCAGCTTGAGGGGAAGCACAGATACGCAGTATTTT. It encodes CASSLRGSTDTQYF.